This T cell receptor beta chain stems from a study of blood T cell repertoires in COVID-19. Study background: Acute and convalescent COVID-19 samples came from the United States, Italy and Spain.

Original processing notes: The assay estimated nucleated cells by amplifying reference gene primers. Sequencing was performed with immunoSEQ multiplex PCR; in TCRdb, only in-frame clones are kept and a portion is missing. That table is the source of V, J and clone size, and D and trimming were worked out from the DNA. The table lists under 200,000 clones, 85% of them singletons. The CDR3 is 16 residues long. With 0 bases clipped from V and 11 bases from J, the junction kept 10 bases outside the gene matches. CDR1 and CDR2 from the germline V gene are LGHNA and YNFKEQ. This sequence joins TRBV4-2 and TRBJ1-1; 12 bases are a match to TRBD1. This clonotype originated in an older woman with COVID-19, enrolled during active disease. The sequencing input was peripheral blood. In DNA, the CDR3 is TGTGCCAGCAGCCAAGAGGGGACAGGGGGCGGGCCTGTGGCTTTCTTT. This codes for CASSQEGTGGGPVAFF.